The text below deals with one T cell receptor beta chain. This record belongs to a study of cytomegalovirus exposure and HLA in healthy donors. The germline V gene has CDR1 MDHEN and CDR2 SYDVKM. V dropped 2 bases and J dropped 7; count of bases not matched to a gene: 7. The CDR3 runs to 14 residues. PCR amplification relied on 60 Vbeta primers (plus 13 Jbeta primers). Sequencing was performed with immunoSEQ multiplex PCR; in TCRdb, only in-frame clones are kept and a portion is missing. The sample has under 130,000 clones; approximately 79% are singletons. This TCR was recovered from a young man in good health and CMV-seropositive. The chain has TRBV28 and TRBJ1-1; 7 nucleotides agree with TRBD1. Input material: PBMCs. The CDR3 loop is CASSLPSQGVEAFF. The CDR3 DNA sequence: TGTGCCAGCAGTTTACCCAGTCAGGGGGTTGAAGCTTTCTTT. The full variable domain, in which reference TRBV28 and TRBJ1-1 provide the parts outside the CDR3, is DVKVTQSSRYLVKRTGEKVFLECVQDMDHENMFWYRQDPGLGLRLIYFSYDVKMKEKGDIPEGYSVSREKKERFSLILESASTNQTSMYLCASSLPSQGVEAFFGQGTRLTVV.